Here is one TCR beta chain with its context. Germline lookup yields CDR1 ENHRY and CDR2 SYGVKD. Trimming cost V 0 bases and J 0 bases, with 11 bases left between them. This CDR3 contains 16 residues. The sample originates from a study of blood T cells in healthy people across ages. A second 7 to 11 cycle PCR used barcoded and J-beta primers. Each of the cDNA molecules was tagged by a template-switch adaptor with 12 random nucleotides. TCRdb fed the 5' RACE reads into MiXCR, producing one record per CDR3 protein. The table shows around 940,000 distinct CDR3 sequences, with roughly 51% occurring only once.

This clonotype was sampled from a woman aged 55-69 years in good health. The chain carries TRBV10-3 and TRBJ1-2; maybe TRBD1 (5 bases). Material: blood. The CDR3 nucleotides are TGTGCCATCAGTGAGTCGATTGAGGGGTCTAACTATGGCTACACCTTC. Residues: CAISESIEGSNYGYTF.